This TCR beta chain originates from a study of control samples from healthy donors and cancer patients. Data came from immunoSEQ multiplex PCR; TCRdb stores just in-frame clones and leaves some out. The sample gives around 140,000 clones, around nine tenths of which show up once; around 2.3% is in the top ten. The TCR sequence derives from a middle-aged man in good health. The material sequenced was blood.

The CDR3 bases are TGTGCCAGCAGTCTCGCGGGGGTCACCGGGGAGCTGTTTTTT. It specifies CASSLAGVTGELFF. The chain carries TRBV6-6 and TRBJ2-2, with 7 nucleotides matching TRBD2. Per the germline V gene, CDR1 is MNHNY and CDR2 is SVGAGI (reference sequence). The V segment lost 5 bases and the J segment 4 bases; nucleotides outside the gene matches: 4. This CDR3 spans 14 amino acids.